The present TCR beta chain was sequenced within a study of STAT3 mutations in large granular lymphocyte leukemia. Regarding this clone: What it recognizes is unknown.

Unmatched junction bases numbered 11, after V lost 4 bases and J lost 8 bases. From germline, CDR1 is SGHNT and CDR2 YYREEE (reference sequence). The CDR3 consists of 15 residues. General observations from the study: Every T-LGLL patient had at least one immunodominant TCRbeta clonotype.

TCRdb keeps only in-frame clones here, not all; method: immunoSEQ multiplex PCR. The sample yields around 12,000 clones, around 85% seen once. The origin of this receptor is a man in his fifties or sixties with T-cell large granular lymphocyte leukemia. Some clones in this sample may be carry-over from other donors' samples. Sequencing was performed on peripheral blood mononuclear cells. This chain connects TRBV5-4 to TRBJ2-3; 9 bases are shared with TRBD2. The CDR3 coding sequence is TGTGCCAGCAGCCCGACTAGCGGAGTACTTGGTACGCAGTATTTT. Translation: CASSPTSGVLGTQYF.